This T cell receptor (beta chain) emerged from a study of technical replicates of blood from a handful of donors. Some clones are missing from TCRdb's copy, which holds only in-frame ones; the method was immunoSEQ multiplex PCR. The table shows 65,000 to 90,000 clones, with 93% occurring only once. Deletions cut 3 bases from V and 3 bases from J, with 9 bases between. The CDR3 has 15 residues. Germline loops: CDR1 LNHDA, CDR2 SQIVND (reference sequence). This chain links TRBV19 with TRBJ2-6; unclear D gene. This receptor was identified in a human donor in good health. The source material was T cells isolated from PBMCs. The chain's CDR3 is CASSIGSVGANVLTF. Written as DNA, the CDR3 is TGTGCCAGTAGTATTGGCAGTGTTGGGGCCAACGTCCTGACTTTC.